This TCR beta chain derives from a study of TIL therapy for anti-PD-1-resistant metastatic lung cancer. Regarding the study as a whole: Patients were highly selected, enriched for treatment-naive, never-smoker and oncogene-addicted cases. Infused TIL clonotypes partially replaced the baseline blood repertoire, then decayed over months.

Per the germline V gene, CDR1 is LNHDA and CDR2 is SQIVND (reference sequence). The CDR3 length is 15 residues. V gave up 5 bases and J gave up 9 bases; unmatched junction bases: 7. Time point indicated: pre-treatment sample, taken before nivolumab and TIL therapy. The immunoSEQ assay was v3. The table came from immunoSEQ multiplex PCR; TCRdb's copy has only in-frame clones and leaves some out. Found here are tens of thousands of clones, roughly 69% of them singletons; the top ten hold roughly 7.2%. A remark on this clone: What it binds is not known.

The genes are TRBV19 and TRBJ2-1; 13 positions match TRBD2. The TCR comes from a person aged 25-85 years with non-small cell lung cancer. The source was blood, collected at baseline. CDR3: CASSFRTSGSGEQFF. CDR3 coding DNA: TGTGCCAGTAGTTTCCGGACTAGCGGGAGCGGTGAGCAGTTCTTC.